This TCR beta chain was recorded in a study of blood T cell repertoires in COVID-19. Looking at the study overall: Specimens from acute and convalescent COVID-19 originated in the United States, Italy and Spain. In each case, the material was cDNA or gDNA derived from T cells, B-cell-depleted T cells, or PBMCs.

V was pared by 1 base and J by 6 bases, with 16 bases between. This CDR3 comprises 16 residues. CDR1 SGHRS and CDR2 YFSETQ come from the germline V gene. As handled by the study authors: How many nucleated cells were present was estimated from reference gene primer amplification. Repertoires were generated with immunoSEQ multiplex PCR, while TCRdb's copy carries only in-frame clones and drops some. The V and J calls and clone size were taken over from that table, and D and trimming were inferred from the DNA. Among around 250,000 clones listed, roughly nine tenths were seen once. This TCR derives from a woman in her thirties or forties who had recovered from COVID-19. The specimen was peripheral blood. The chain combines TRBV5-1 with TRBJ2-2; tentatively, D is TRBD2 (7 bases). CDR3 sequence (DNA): TGCGCCAGCAGCTTGATGAGGGGGGGCGGAGCCGGGGAGCTGTTTTTT. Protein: CASSLMRGGGAGELFF. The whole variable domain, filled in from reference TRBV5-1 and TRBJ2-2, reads KAGVTQTPRYLIKTRGQQVTLSCSPISGHRSVSWYQQTPGQGLQFLFEYFSETQRNKGNFPGRFSGRQFSNSRSEMNVSTLELGDSALYLCASSLMRGGGAGELFFGEGSRLTVL.